Shown below are 3 T cell receptor beta chains from a single sample sequenced in a study of identifying expanded T cells in peripheral blood. Method: immunoSEQ multiplex PCR; TCRdb's copy keeps in-frame clones and lacks some. The table lists 80,000 to 90,000 clones, around 91% of them singletons. The sample taken for sequencing was blood. The receptors derive from a person aged 18-70 years in good health.

This chain joins TRBV2 and TRBJ1-3, with D possibly being TRBD1 (5 bases). The CDR3 loop spans 13 amino acids. The V gene lost 9 bases and the J gene lost 0 bases, with 9 bases spanning the gap. Germline V CDR1 and CDR2: SNHLY, FYNNEI. CDR3 sequence: CARLGVSGNTIYF. The DNA of the CDR3 is TGTGCCAGACTGGGGGTCTCTGGAAACACCATATATTTT.

This clone has only a few counts. The chain carries TRBV28 and TRBJ1-5, with D unresolved. Germline V CDR1 and CDR2: MDHEN, SYDVKM. The V end was cut by 2 bases, the J end by 2 bases, with 10 bases between. The CDR3 covers 15 residues. The CDR3 DNA is TGTGCCAGCAGTTTAGGGCAGCTGGGCAATCAGCCCCAGCATTTT. This gives the protein CASSLGQLGNQPQHF.

This chain links TRBV6-1 with TRBJ1-6; perhaps TRBD1 as D (6 bases). Deletions cut 4 bases from V and 8 bases from J, with 18 bases between. CDR1 and CDR2 from the germline V gene are MNHNS and SASEGT. This CDR3 has 16 amino acids. The DNA of the CDR3 is TGTGCCAGCAGTGGTCCCGGGACACGGTCCGATTCACCCCTCCACTTT. Translation gives CASSGPGTRSDSPLHF.